Sequencing of this T cell receptor (beta chain) was carried out in a study of blood T cell repertoires in COVID-19. TCRdb's table, derived via immunoSEQ multiplex PCR, lists solely in-frame clones and lacks some. This repertoire shows fewer than 200,000 clones, about nine tenths found once; its top ten account for 0.53%. This CDR3 is 16 amino acids long. Germline assignment: CDR1 SGHTA and CDR2 FQGNSA. V was trimmed by 1 base and J by 0 bases, leaving 7 bases between them. The V call is TRBV7-2, the J call TRBJ2-6; D is unclear. The sequence was obtained from a man aged 50-59 years with acute or convalescent COVID-19. Input material: peripheral blood. Here the CDR3 reads CASSLDISSGANVLTF. The CDR3 nucleotides read TGTGCCAGCAGCTTAGACATCTCCTCTGGGGCCAACGTCCTGACTTTC. Using reference TRBV7-2 and TRBJ2-6 for the parts outside the CDR3, the full variable domain is GAGVSQSPSNKVTEKGKDVELRCDPISGHTALYWYRQSLGQGLEFLIYFQGNSAPDKSGLPSDRFSAERTGGSVSTLTIQRTQQEDSAVYLCASSLDISSGANVLTFGAGSRLTVL.